The rows below give T cell receptor beta chains drawn from one sample of a study of somatic mutations in cytotoxic T cells in rheumatoid arthritis. Clones were read by immunoSEQ multiplex PCR, and TCRdb kept only the in-frame ones, dropping some. The sample contains 15,000 to 20,000 clones, 70% to 85% of which appear only once. Sequencing was done on a sample of CD8+ T cells sorted from blood. The source is a man aged 60 to 69 in good health. Both conserved end residues are part of each CDR3. The D gene is left open where the match is weak. The listing skips clone size in some rows; elsewhere it reads once, few, many or a size class.

TGTGCCAGCAGTGAATACCCTAGCGGCCAAGAGACCCAGTACTTC	CASSEYPSGQETQYF	TRBV25-1	TRBJ2-5	TRBD2	.
TGTGCCAGCAGCTCACAGGAGGGATTCTACGAGCAGTACTTC	CASSSQEGFYEQYF	TRBV9	TRBJ2-7	.	.
TGTGCCAGCAGTTTCGGGGTTTCCTACGAGCAGTACTTC	CASSFGVSYEQYF	TRBV27	TRBJ2-7	.	.
TGTGCCAGCAGCTTGGGCGGGTTTGTGAATGAAAAACTGTTTTTT	CASSLGGFVNEKLFF	TRBV5-8	TRBJ1-4	.	once
TGCAGCGTTGAAGATATCAGGGGCAGCACAGATACGCAGTATTTT	CSVEDIRGSTDTQYF	TRBV29-1	TRBJ2-3	.	.
TGTGCCAGCAGCCCTCAGGCGAGCTACAATGAGCAGTTCTTC	CASSPQASYNEQFF	TRBV9	TRBJ2-1	.	few
TGTGCCAGCAGTTTATTCGGTAGCGGGCTGCCCTACGAGCAGTACTTC	CASSLFGSGLPYEQYF	TRBV27	TRBJ2-7	TRBD2	.
TGTGCCAGCAGCCCACGACGGGCAGGGGGCCCCTCAGATACGCAGTATTTT	CASSPRRAGGPSDTQYF	TRBV9	TRBJ2-3	TRBD1	.
TGTGCCAGCAGCTCCAGGACTAGCCACAATGAGCAGTTCTTC	CASSSRTSHNEQFF	TRBV5-4	TRBJ2-1	TRBD2	.
TGTGCCAGCAGCGTAGGTGGTACAGAAACGGAGACCCAGTACTTC	CASSVGGTETETQYF	TRBV9	TRBJ2-5	.	.
TGTGCCAGCAGTTTACACCGGGACACTTATCAGCCCCAGCATTTT	CASSLHRDTYQPQHF	TRBV2	TRBJ1-5	.	.
TGCGCCAGCAGCCCCGGTGGGGCGGGGGGGACCTACAATGAGCAGTTCTTC	CASSPGGAGGTYNEQFF	TRBV4-1	TRBJ2-1	TRBD2	.
TGTGCTAGTGGCTCCCGGGACAGGGGGTACAATGAGCAGTTCTTC	CASGSRDRGYNEQFF	TRBV12-5	TRBJ2-1	TRBD1	.
TGCGCCAGCGGTTTCCGGGACAGGGGGTACTACGAGCAGTACTTC	CASGFRDRGYYEQYF	TRBV4-1	TRBJ2-7	TRBD1	.
TGTGCCAGCAGCTTGCCAGGGTACCAAGAGACCCAGTACTTC	CASSLPGYQETQYF	TRBV5-8	TRBJ2-5	.	.
TGTGCCATCAGTGATCCTTACAATGAGCAGTTCTTC	CAISDPYNEQFF	TRBV10-3	TRBJ2-1	.	.
TGTGCCAGCAGCGCCCTAGGGCAGGGGGCGGTCACTGAAGCTTTCTTT	CASSALGQGAVTEAFF	TRBV5-4	TRBJ1-1	TRBD1	once
TGCGCCAGCAGCCAATTCCGGACAGACGAGCAGTACTTC	CASSQFRTDEQYF	TRBV4-1	TRBJ2-7	.	once
TGCGCCAGCAGCCAAGACAGTCCCAGCACAGATACGCAGTATTTT	CASSQDSPSTDTQYF	TRBV4-3	TRBJ2-3	.	.
TGTGCCAGCAGCTTCGACATAGGCAATCAGCCCCAGCATTTT	CASSFDIGNQPQHF	TRBV7-6	TRBJ1-5	.	.
TGTGCCAGCAGTTCCTACTCCCTGGCAGGGGGCGCGGGAGAAAAACTGTTTTTT	CASSSYSLAGGAGEKLFF	TRBV27	TRBJ1-4	TRBD1	.
TGTGCCAGCAGTTTTAGGGGACTAGCGGGGGGGCAGTACTTC	CASSFRGLAGGQYF	TRBV28	TRBJ2-5	TRBD2	.
TGTGCCAGCAGCCCCCGGGGAGATCTACCCTACGAGCAGTACTTC	CASSPRGDLPYEQYF	TRBV7-9	TRBJ2-7	.	.
TGTGCCAGCAGTAAGGGACAGACTAGCAATCAGCCCCAGCATTTT	CASSKGQTSNQPQHF	TRBV27	TRBJ1-5	TRBD1	.
TGTGCCACCAGCCGTCCACCGGGACTAGCGGGAAACAATGAGCAGTTCTTC	CATSRPPGLAGNNEQFF	TRBV15	TRBJ2-1	TRBD2	once
TGTGCCAGCAGTTTATTCGGACAGGGGATCTACGAGCAGTACTTC	CASSLFGQGIYEQYF	TRBV27	TRBJ2-7	TRBD1	.
TGCAGCGTTGAATGGCTAGCGGGAGTTAGGGATGAGCAGTTCTTC	CSVEWLAGVRDEQFF	TRBV29-1	TRBJ2-1	TRBD2	few
TGCAGCGTTGACACAGGGTTCTATGGCTACACCTTC	CSVDTGFYGYTF	TRBV29-1	TRBJ1-2	.	.
TGTGCCAGCAGCAGAACCGGGACAGGAAGCAATCAGCCCCAGCATTTT	CASSRTGTGSNQPQHF	TRBV7-9	TRBJ1-5	TRBD1	.
TGTGCCATCACCCGAGACAATGAGCAGTTCTTC	CAITRDNEQFF	TRBV10-3	TRBJ2-1	.	.
TGTGCCAGCAGCCCCACAGGGGGTAATGAAAAACTGTTTTTT	CASSPTGGNEKLFF	TRBV6-4	TRBJ1-4	TRBD1	.
TGTGCCAGCAGCTTGCGACTAGCGGGATTGTACGAGCAGTACTTC	CASSLRLAGLYEQYF	TRBV7-2	TRBJ2-7	TRBD2	.
TGTGCCAGCAGCTGGGGCGGGGGGCTCGAGCAGTTCTTC	CASSWGGGLEQFF	TRBV5-4	TRBJ2-1	TRBD2	few
TGCAGCGTGGACGGGTTAGCGGGAGTGGATGAGCAGTTCTTC	CSVDGLAGVDEQFF	TRBV29-1	TRBJ2-1	TRBD2	few
TGTGCCAGCAGCCATAATCTCATTCGGAATCAGCCCCAGCATTTT	CASSHNLIRNQPQHF	TRBV7-9	TRBJ1-5	.	few
TGTGCCAGCAGTTACGCAGGGGTAAGGTACACTGAAGCTTTCTTT	CASSYAGVRYTEAFF	TRBV6-5	TRBJ1-1	.	.
TGTGCTAGCAGCCCAGGGCGGGGGGGATTGGTGACCCAGTACTTC	CASSPGRGGLVTQYF	TRBV7-7	TRBJ2-5	TRBD2	few
TGTGCCACCAAGCCAGGGGCCAAAAACATTCAGTACTTC	CATKPGAKNIQYF	TRBV27	TRBJ2-4	.	.
TGTGCCAGCCGGGACAATACCTACAATGAGCAGTTCTTC	CASRDNTYNEQFF	TRBV6-1	TRBJ2-1	.	.
TGCGCCAGCAGCCAAGTCCGACTAGCGAACGACGAGCAGTACTTC	CASSQVRLANDEQYF	TRBV4-1	TRBJ2-7	TRBD2	.
TGTGCCAGCAGTCTAACAGGGGGCGGTCAGCCCCAGCATTTT	CASSLTGGGQPQHF	TRBV6-5	TRBJ1-5	TRBD1	.
TGTGCCACCAGCAGTCGTCCGGGGGGGACTGAAGCTTTCTTT	CATSSRPGGTEAFF	TRBV15	TRBJ1-1	.	.
TGTGCCAGCAGCCCACCCGCAGGGGATACGTGGGAGACCCAGTACTTC	CASSPPAGDTWETQYF	TRBV9	TRBJ2-5	.	.